The present entry profiles one T cell receptor (beta chain) with its context. This entry is derived from a study of cytomegalovirus exposure and HLA in healthy donors. It was with 60 Vbeta and 13 Jbeta primers that the PCR ran. TCRdb's copy holds only in-frame clones and misses some; the assay was immunoSEQ multiplex PCR. The sample includes some 120,000 clones, around 77% of them seen just once. Healthy bone marrow donors supplied every sample. The CDR3 extends over 15 amino acids. Germline values: CDR1 SGHRS, CDR2 YFSETQ. V lost 0 bases to trimming and J lost 3 bases; unmatched junction nucleotides: 4.

This sequence joins TRBV5-1 and TRBJ1-2, with 8 bases identical to TRBD1. The receptor comes from a man between 50 and 59 years old in good health and CMV-seronegative. Input material: PBMCs. CDR3 coding DNA: TGCGCCAGCAGCTTGGTCGGACAGGGTGACTATGGCTACACCTTC. As protein: CASSLVGQGDYGYTF. Complete variable domain (other parts from reference TRBV5-1 and TRBJ1-2): KAGVTQTPRYLIKTRGQQVTLSCSPISGHRSVSWYQQTPGQGLQFLFEYFSETQRNKGNFPGRFSGRQFSNSRSEMNVSTLELGDSALYLCASSLVGQGDYGYTFGSGTRLTVV.